The T cell receptor beta chain under discussion was sequenced for a study of a mutant IDH1 vaccine in newly diagnosed glioma. Time point described: week 47, end of study. The investigators gave 300 ug of mutant IDH1 20-mer peptide in each vaccine dose, together with topical imiquimod. A remark on this clone: Its antigen is not identified. This specimen includes other DNA sequences encoding the same CDR3.

Germline loops: CDR1 SGHRS, CDR2 YFSETQ. Trimming took 0 bases from V and 5 from J; bases not matched to a gene: 4. CDR3 length equals 14 residues. Measured with immunoSEQ multiplex PCR; TCRdb has only the in-frame clones, and not every one. Counted here are some 20,000 clones, approximately 84% occurring once; the ten biggest clones make up 2.8%. The sample was PBMCs, taken from a glioma patient whose treatment included an IDH1 peptide vaccine. The clonotype comes from a man in his forties with glioma. V usage is TRBV5-1 and J usage is TRBJ2-5; 7 bases line up with TRBD2. CDR3 loop: CASSLVVSGETQYF. The CDR3 nucleotides read TGCGCCAGCAGCTTGGTGGTTAGCGGGGAGACCCAGTACTTC. Supplemented by reference TRBV5-1 and TRBJ2-5, the full variable domain reads KAGVTQTPRYLIKTRGQQVTLSCSPISGHRSVSWYQQTPGQGLQFLFEYFSETQRNKGNFPGRFSGRQFSNSRSEMNVSTLELGDSALYLCASSLVVSGETQYFGPGTRLLVL.